Sequencing of this T cell receptor (beta chain) was carried out in a study of blood T cell repertoires in COVID-19. TCRdb keeps only in-frame clones here, not all; method: immunoSEQ multiplex PCR. The repertoire holds approximately 300,000 clones, with roughly four fifths as singletons. Germline CDR1 reads SEHNR; CDR2 reads FQNEAQ (reference sequence). This CDR3 has 12 amino acids. The sample taken for sequencing was peripheral blood. The chain links TRBV7-9 to TRBJ1-3, with D perhaps TRBD1 (6 bases). The clonotype was recovered from a person between 70 and 80 years old with COVID-19, enrolled during active disease. The CDR3 nucleotides read TGTGCTGATCAGGGGAGCGGAAACACCATATATTTT. Translating gives CADQGSGNTIYF.